This T cell receptor beta chain was obtained from a study of control samples from healthy donors and cancer patients. Measured with immunoSEQ multiplex PCR; TCRdb has only the in-frame clones, and not every one. The table shows some 130,000 clones, with over 80% occurring only once. Sequencing was carried out using blood. This TCR was sampled from a woman aged 45-65 years in good health.

CDR3 coding DNA: TGTGCCATCAGTGAGCCCCAGGGTCACCACTCTGGAAACACCATATATTTT. It codes for CAISEPQGHHSGNTIYF. The genes are TRBV10-3 and TRBJ1-3; D possibly corresponds to TRBD1 (5 bases). The CDR3 extends over 17 amino acids. Trimming pared 2 bases from V and 0 bases from J, leaving 14 bases between. Germline V CDR1 and CDR2: ENHRY, SYGVKD.